A selection of T cell receptor beta chains follows, all from one sample in a study of T cell responses to AZD1222 COVID-19 vaccine. Measured with immunoSEQ multiplex PCR; TCRdb has only the in-frame clones, and not every one. The data contain some 140,000 clones, 85% to 90% of them singletons. This specimen was peripheral blood, taken on day 0 of MenACWY control vaccination. These receptor sequences come from an adult in good health. The CDR3 runs from the conserved cysteine through the conserved F or W. A row's size may be missing; if present it is once, few, many or a size class.

TRBV6-5	.	TRBJ1-2	CASNAGNAGYTF
TRBV19	.	TRBJ2-1	CASSVMLAGGPDEQFF
TRBV18	.	TRBJ1-5	CASSPGALLPQHF
TRBV7-2	.	TRBJ2-7	CASSLGLELYEQYF
TRBV5-1	.	TRBJ2-3	CASSGTTDTQYF
TRBV19	.	TRBJ1-3	CASKEGGRRDTIYF
TRBV6-6	.	TRBJ1-5	CASSTPGPQHF
TRBV5-6	few	TRBJ1-3	CASSLPADSSGNTIYF
TRBV11-2	.	TRBJ2-5	CASSLGDRGGETQYF
TRBV6-5	.	TRBJ2-1	CAGGLAGGLEQFF
TRBV29-1	.	TRBJ1-1	CSVLDSVNTEAFF
TRBV18	few	TRBJ2-1	CASSPERNEQFF
TRBV12-3/TRBV12-4	.	TRBJ2-1	CASSPTPNEQFF
TRBV19	.	TRBJ1-3	CASTQGTGNTIYF
TRBV28	.	TRBJ1-1	CASSFPNRVGTEAFF
TRBV5-1	.	TRBJ2-2	CASSRREGTGELFF
TRBV6-6	.	TRBJ1-6	CASSSLTGLNSPLHF
TRBV7-9	.	TRBJ2-2	CASSPLRLVSGELFF
TRBV19	.	TRBJ2-1	CASSMSASQYNEQFF
TRBV9	.	TRBJ1-2	CASSTGQLTNYGYTF
TRBV27	.	TRBJ1-1	CASRRQGIANTEAFF
TRBV11-2	once	TRBJ1-1	CASTRTAWGTEAFF
TRBV6-5	.	TRBJ2-1	CASIQLFEQFF
TRBV28	.	TRBJ1-3	CATNPRGAGNTIYF
TRBV6-5	.	TRBJ1-5	CASYRQGARQPQHF
TRBV6-5	.	TRBJ2-7	CASSYSRGSYEQYF
TRBV4-1	.	TRBJ1-2	CASSPPGNYGYTF
TRBV6-5	.	TRBJ1-2	CASSPSGGWGYTF
TRBV21-1	.	TRBJ1-2	CASSFQGRTNYGYTF
TRBV6-6	once	TRBJ1-1	CASSSTGLTPRAFF
TRBV5-1	.	TRBJ2-2	CASSLSQGGVPGELFF
TRBV29-1	.	TRBJ1-2	CSVDSRGNYGYTF
TRBV6-2/TRBV6-3	.	TRBJ1-6	CASSTRQGPIDSPLHF
TRBV6-2/TRBV6-3	.	TRBJ1-5	CASSYSEGDEGNQPQHF
TRBV19	.	TRBJ2-3	CASSLPGDYTDTQYF
TRBV18	once	TRBJ2-5	CASSPRQGAGETQYF
TRBV4-3	.	TRBJ1-2	CASSHKGQGIYGYTF
TRBV2	.	TRBJ2-1	CASNEVSYNEQFF
TRBV10-3	.	TRBJ1-1	CAISLDRATEAFF
TRBV24-1	.	TRBJ2-3	CATSIGDTDTQYF
TRBV5-1	.	TRBJ2-6	CASSVRSSFSGANVLTF
TRBV7-9	.	TRBJ2-7	CASSSGLADPYEQYF
TRBV7-3	.	TRBJ1-5	CASSAAGGPSQPQHF
TRBV5-1	.	TRBJ2-5	CARSGGTSGGQETQYF
TRBV5-1	once	TRBJ1-1	CASSLDRGRTEAFF
TRBV2	.	TRBJ1-1	CANNRDMSEAFF
TRBV6-5	.	TRBJ2-1	CASRGQGRYNEQFF
TRBV19	.	TRBJ1-5	CASSPIAKYQHF
TRBV27	.	TRBJ1-2	CASSLSPNYGYTF
TRBV18	once	TRBJ1-1	CASSPGAGVGNTEAFF